This T cell receptor (beta chain) was captured by sequencing in a study of cytomegalovirus exposure and HLA in healthy donors. Unmatched junction bases numbered 5, after V lost 1 base and J lost 2 bases. The CDR3 covers 15 residues. Germline values: CDR1 MGHRA, CDR2 YSYEKL. On this clone itself: Its antigen is undetermined.

The PCR contained 60 Vbeta and 13 Jbeta primers. Produced via immunoSEQ multiplex PCR; TCRdb's table is partial and in-frame only. The sample lists roughly 98,000 clones; 75% to 85% were seen once. General study results and limits: Later, TCR association rates were found to vary by HLA locus, highest for DRB1 and lowest for HLA-C. Clonal expansion was found to be greater in HLA-associated TCR beta chains than in equally common others in a later analysis.

Sequencing was performed on PBMCs. This receptor was obtained from a man aged 18 to 30 in good health and CMV-seropositive. V gene TRBV4-1 combines with J gene TRBJ2-7, with 7 nucleotides matching TRBD2. This CDR3 is CASSQGEGIAYEQYF. Written as DNA, the CDR3 is TGCGCCAGCAGCCAAGGGGAGGGAATCGCCTACGAGCAGTACTTC.